Listed here are 11 T cell receptor beta chains from one sample, sequenced in a study of T cell responses to AZD1222 COVID-19 vaccine (dated by TCRdb to the early 2020s). Read against the paper, the sample's time point label means: baseline before first vaccination. The library came from the immunoSEQ multiplex PCR assay. The table was pulled from immuneACCESS by TCRdb, which kept in-frame rearrangements only. Such tables lose some clones; where checked, under half of the loss comes from unresolved V genes, and the rest has no known cause. Within this sample are 75,000 to 100,000 clones, with around 87% of them counted one time only. The biggest ten clones account for roughly 8.1% of the sample. This specimen consisted of peripheral blood, obtained on day 0 of AZD1222 vaccination. These receptors originate from an adult in good health.

The CDR3 DNA follows: TGTGCCTGGGGGGGGGATAGCGGGTTTGAGACCCAGTACTTC. Translated, it gives CAWGGDSGFETQYF. The rearrangement links TRBV30 to TRBJ2-5, with 7 bases fitting TRBD2. Trimming took 5 bases from V and 5 from J; bases not matched to a gene: 11. The CDR3 length is 14 residues. The germline CDR1 and CDR2 sequences are GTSNPN and SVGIG (reference sequence).

The chain carries TRBV6-5 and TRBJ2-3; D gene uncertain. This CDR3 spans 15 amino acids. The V end was cut by 0 bases, the J end by 2 bases, with 9 bases between. Germline CDR1 is MNHEY and CDR2 is SVGAGI. CDR3 nucleotides: TGTGCCAGCAGTTACTCGAATCTTCCCACAGATACGCAGTATTTT. It specifies CASSYSNLPTDTQYF.

The J gene is TRBJ1-2, the V gene TRBV3-1 (or the pseudogene TRBV3-2), with D uncertain. This CDR3 has 15 residues. Germline-derived CDR1 and CDR2 are LGHDT and YNNKEL (reference sequence). Trimming cost V 0 bases and J 10 bases, with 18 bases left between them. The CDR3 loop is CASSQEIDPPGDYTF. The CDR3 DNA follows: TGTGCCAGCAGCCAAGAAATAGATCCGCCCGGGGACTACACCTTC.

V usage is TRBV6-5 and J usage is TRBJ2-2; weak D call: TRBD2 (6 bases). The CDR3 has 15 amino acids. Germline V CDR1 and CDR2: MNHEY, SVGAGI. V lost 2 bases and J lost 3, with 10 bases in between. The CDR3 region has the DNA TGTGCCAGCAGTTACGGGACTCCCGACACCGGGGAGCTGTTTTTT. Translation gives CASSYGTPDTGELFF.

The chain couples TRBV5-1 to TRBJ2-3, with D maybe TRBD1 (6 bases). There are 16 residues in the CDR3. Trimming pared 2 bases from V and 0 bases from J, leaving 13 bases between. CDR1 and CDR2 from the germline V gene are SGHRS and YFSETQ. The CDR3 sequence is CASSFAGDPSTDTQYF. The DNA of the CDR3 is TGCGCCAGCAGCTTTGCAGGGGATCCTAGCACAGATACGCAGTATTTT. The variable domain in full, completed from reference TRBV5-1 and TRBJ2-3, reads KAGVTQTPRYLIKTRGQQVTLSCSPISGHRSVSWYQQTPGQGLQFLFEYFSETQRNKGNFPGRFSGRQFSNSRSEMNVSTLELGDSALYLCASSFAGDPSTDTQYFGPGTRLTVL.

This chain connects TRBV6-5 to TRBJ1-6; the match to TRBD1 covers 7 bases. Germline V gene lookup returns CDR1 MNHEY and CDR2 SVGAGI. The CDR3 runs 16 residues. J gave up 6 bases and V 0 bases, and 5 bases lay outside the gene matches. In nucleotides, the CDR3 is TGTGCCAGCAGTTACTCGGACAGGCTCCGTAATTCACCCCTCCACTTT. Protein sequence: CASSYSDRLRNSPLHF.

V and J are TRBV29-1 and TRBJ2-5; D is unresolved. This CDR3 has 13 residues. The germline V and J ends were trimmed by 3 bases and 1 base, with 9 bases remaining between them. Germline CDR1 and CDR2: SQVTM and ANQGSEA. The CDR3 coding sequence is TGCAGCGTTGATTCGGGCACCCAAGAGACCCAGTACTTC. This encodes CSVDSGTQETQYF.

This sequence joins TRBV2 and TRBJ2-7, with 7 bases matching TRBD2. Losses at the gene ends were 10 bases for V and 5 bases for J; bases not matched to a gene: 11. The germline CDR1 and CDR2 sequences are SNHLY and FYNNEI. This CDR3 has 13 amino acids. The CDR3 nucleotides read TGTGCCACCCGGACTAGAGAGTGGGACGAGCAGTACTTC. This codes for CATRTREWDEQYF. Combining the CDR3 with reference TRBV2 and TRBJ2-7 gives the whole variable domain EPEVTQTPSHQVTQMGQEVILRCVPISNHLYFYWYRQILGQKVEFLVSFYNNEISEKSEIFDDQFSVERPDGSNFTLKIRSTKLEDSAMYFCATRTREWDEQYFGPGTRLTVT.

The rearrangement links TRBV19 to TRBJ2-1; D is unresolved. V lost 6 bases and J lost 0, with 6 bases in between. In germline, CDR1 is LNHDA, CDR2 SQIVND (reference sequence). The CDR3 is 13 residues long. CDR3 DNA: TGTGCCAGTAGGCCGAGCTCCTACAATGAGCAGTTCTTC. Translation: CASRPSSYNEQFF.

V gene TRBV6-2 or TRBV6-3 combines with J gene TRBJ1-4; D gene ambiguous. This CDR3 region has 12 residues. V was cut by 0 bases and J by 15 bases, with 11 bases left in between. The germline V gene has CDR1 MNHEY and CDR2 SVGEGT. As DNA, the CDR3 is TGTGCCAGCAGTTACTCGAAGGACGTTGTGTTTTTT. It specifies CASSYSKDVVFF.

This chain connects TRBV7-3 to TRBJ1-1; no reliable D call. The CDR3 consists of 13 residues. CDR1 is SGHTA and CDR2 is FQGTGA in the germline V gene. V lost 6 bases and J 6 bases, leaving 14 bases between the germline ends. CDR3 DNA sequence: TGTGCCAGCAGAAACGCTCCGGGCTCTGAAGCTTTCTTT. It encodes CASRNAPGSEAFF.